This TCR beta chain was obtained from a study of T cells in tuberculosis. The germline CDR1 and CDR2 sequences are WNHNN and SYGVQD (reference sequence). CDR3 length: 13 amino acids. The V segment lost 2 bases and the J segment 5 bases; nucleotides outside the gene matches: 0. This table comes from immunoSEQ multiplex PCR, and its TCRdb copy is limited to in-frame clones, with some not included. The table shows tens of thousands of clones, with about 92% occurring only once. Time point: new active TB diagnosis, blood taken before or within 7 days of starting treatment. Tuberculosis was confirmed by positive sputum smear and/or M. tuberculosis culture.

The V call is TRBV10-1, the J call TRBJ1-5; the match to TRBD1 covers 7 bases. This receptor was taken from an adult with tuberculosis. Some clones in this sample may be carry-over from other donors' samples. This specimen consisted of PBMCs, obtained at tuberculosis diagnosis. The CDR3 is CASSETGDQPQHF. DNA for the CDR3: TGCGCCAGCAGTGAGACAGGGGATCAGCCCCAGCATTTT.